This T cell receptor (beta chain) was identified in a study of patients and donors after allogeneic stem cell transplantation. CDR1 and CDR2 (germline): SGHKS, YYEKEE (reference sequence). CDR3 length: 14 residues. The trim removed 3 bases at V and 5 bases at J, leaving 7 bases unmatched. There are a few counts of this clonotype. TCRdb passed the RT-PCR reads through MiXCR, listing each CDR3 protein once. The table includes about a million distinct CDR3 sequences, roughly 18% detected once. The chain joins TRBV5-5 to TRBJ2-5; 7 bases map to TRBD2. The source is a human donor who was either an allogeneic HSCT recipient or a stem cell or donor lymphocyte infusion donor (not recorded which). It is not recorded whose cells these are; they may come from a transplant donor. The sequencing input was blood, either unsorted or a sorted T cell fraction (not recorded which). CDR3 sequence reads: CASSSWEGRETQYF. CDR3 in DNA: TGTGCCAGCAGCTCCTGGGAGGGGCGGGAGACCCAGTACTTC.